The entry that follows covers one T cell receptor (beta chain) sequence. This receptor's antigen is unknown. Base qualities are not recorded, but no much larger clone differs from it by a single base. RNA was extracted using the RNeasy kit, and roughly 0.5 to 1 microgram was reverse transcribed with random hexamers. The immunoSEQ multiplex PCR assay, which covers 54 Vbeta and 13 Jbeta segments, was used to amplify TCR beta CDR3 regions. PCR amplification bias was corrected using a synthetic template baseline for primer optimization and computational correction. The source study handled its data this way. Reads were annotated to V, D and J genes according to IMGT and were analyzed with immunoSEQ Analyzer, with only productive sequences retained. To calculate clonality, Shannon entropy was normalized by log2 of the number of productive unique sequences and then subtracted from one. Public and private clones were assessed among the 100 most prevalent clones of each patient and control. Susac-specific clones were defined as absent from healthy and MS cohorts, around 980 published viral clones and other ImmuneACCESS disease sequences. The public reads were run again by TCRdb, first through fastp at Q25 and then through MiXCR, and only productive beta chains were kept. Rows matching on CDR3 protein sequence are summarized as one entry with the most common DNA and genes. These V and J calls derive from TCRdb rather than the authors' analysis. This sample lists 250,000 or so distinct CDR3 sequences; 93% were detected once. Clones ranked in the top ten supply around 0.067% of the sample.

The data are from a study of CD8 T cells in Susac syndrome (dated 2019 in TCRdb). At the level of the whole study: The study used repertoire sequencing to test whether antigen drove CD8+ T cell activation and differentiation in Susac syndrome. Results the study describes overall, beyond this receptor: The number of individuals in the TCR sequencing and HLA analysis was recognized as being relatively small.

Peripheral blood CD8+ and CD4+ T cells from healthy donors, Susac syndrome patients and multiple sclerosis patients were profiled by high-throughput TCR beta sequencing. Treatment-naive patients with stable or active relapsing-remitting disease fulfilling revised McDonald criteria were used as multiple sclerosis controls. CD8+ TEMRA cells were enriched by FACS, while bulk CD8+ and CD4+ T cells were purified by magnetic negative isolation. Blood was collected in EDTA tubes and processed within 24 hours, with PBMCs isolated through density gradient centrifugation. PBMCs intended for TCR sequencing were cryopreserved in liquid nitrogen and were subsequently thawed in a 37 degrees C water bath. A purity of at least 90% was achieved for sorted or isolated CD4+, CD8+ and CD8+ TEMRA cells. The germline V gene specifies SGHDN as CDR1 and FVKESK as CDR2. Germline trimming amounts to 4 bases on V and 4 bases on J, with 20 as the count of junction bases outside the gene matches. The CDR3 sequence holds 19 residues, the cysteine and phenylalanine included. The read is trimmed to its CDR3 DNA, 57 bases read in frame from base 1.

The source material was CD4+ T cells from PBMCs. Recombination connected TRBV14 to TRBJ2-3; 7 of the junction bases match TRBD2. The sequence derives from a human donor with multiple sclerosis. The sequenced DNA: TGTGCCAGCAGCCGGACACCCCCGGGGGGATGGCGAGGGGCAGATACGCAGTATTTT. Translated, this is CASSRTPPGGWRGADTQYF.